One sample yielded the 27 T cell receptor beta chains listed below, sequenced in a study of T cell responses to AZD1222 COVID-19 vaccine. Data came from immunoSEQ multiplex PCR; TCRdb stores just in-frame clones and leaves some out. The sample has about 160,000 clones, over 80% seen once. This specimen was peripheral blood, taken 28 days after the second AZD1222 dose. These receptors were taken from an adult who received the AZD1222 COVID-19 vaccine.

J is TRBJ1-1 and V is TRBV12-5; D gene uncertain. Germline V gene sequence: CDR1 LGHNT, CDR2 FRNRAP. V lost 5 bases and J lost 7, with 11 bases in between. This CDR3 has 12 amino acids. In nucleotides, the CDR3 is TGTGCTAGTGGTCCCAACACTAGTGAAGCTTTCTTT. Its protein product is CASGPNTSEAFF.

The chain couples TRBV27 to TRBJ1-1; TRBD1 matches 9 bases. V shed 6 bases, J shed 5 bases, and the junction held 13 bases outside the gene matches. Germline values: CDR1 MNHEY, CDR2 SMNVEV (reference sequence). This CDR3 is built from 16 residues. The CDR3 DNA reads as TGTGCCAGCAGCACGGGACAGGGAGGATTAGGGACTGAAGCTTTCTTT. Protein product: CASSTGQGGLGTEAFF.

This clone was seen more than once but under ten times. CDR3 coding DNA: TGTGCCAGCAGTGAGGACAGGGGCCCAGATACGCAGTATTTT. Protein: CASSEDRGPDTQYF. This chain joins TRBV6-4 and TRBJ2-3, with TRBD1 matching over 9 bases. V dropped 3 bases and J dropped 4; count of bases not matched to a gene: 2. CDR1 and CDR2 from the germline V gene are MRHNA and SNTAGT. The CDR3 runs 14 residues.

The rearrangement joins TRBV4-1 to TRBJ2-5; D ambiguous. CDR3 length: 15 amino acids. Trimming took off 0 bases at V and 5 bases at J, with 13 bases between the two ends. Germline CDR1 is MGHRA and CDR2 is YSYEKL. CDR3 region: CASSQDHGFWETQYF. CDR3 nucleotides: TGCGCCAGCAGCCAAGATCACGGGTTCTGGGAGACCCAGTACTTC.

The CDR3 nucleotides read TGTGCCAGCAGTTACTCGCGTAACCGGCGGTCAGATGAGCAGTTCTTC. Translating gives CASSYSRNRRSDEQFF. This chain joins TRBV6-2 or TRBV6-3 and TRBJ2-1; the D is unclear. Trimming took 0 bases from V and 8 from J, leaving 17 bases between them. Per germline, CDR1 MNHEY and CDR2 SVGEGT. CDR3 length: 16 amino acids.

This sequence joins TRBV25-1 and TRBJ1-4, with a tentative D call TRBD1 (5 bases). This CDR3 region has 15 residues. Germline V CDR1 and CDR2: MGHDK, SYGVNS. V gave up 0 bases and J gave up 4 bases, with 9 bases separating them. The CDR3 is CASSEYSGRNEKLFF. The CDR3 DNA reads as TGTGCCAGCAGTGAATATTCGGGGCGTAATGAAAAACTGTTTTTT.

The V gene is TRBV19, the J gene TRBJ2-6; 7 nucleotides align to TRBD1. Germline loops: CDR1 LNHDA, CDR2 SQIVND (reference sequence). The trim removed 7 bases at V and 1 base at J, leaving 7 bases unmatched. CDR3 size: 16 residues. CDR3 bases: TGTGCCAGTAAGAGACAGGGCGCATCTGGGGCCAACGTCCTGACTTTC. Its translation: CASKRQGASGANVLTF. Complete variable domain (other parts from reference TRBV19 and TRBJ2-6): DGGITQSPKYLFRKEGQNVTLSCEQNLNHDAMYWYRQDPGQGLRLIYYSQIVNDFQKGDIAEGYSVSREKKESFPLTVTSAQKNPTAFYLCASKRQGASGANVLTFGAGSRLTVL.

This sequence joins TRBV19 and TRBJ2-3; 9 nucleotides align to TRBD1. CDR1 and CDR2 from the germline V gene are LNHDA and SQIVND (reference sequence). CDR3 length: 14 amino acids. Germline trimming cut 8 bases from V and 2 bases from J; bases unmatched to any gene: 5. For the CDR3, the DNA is TGTGCCAGTTCGGGACAGGGACTCACAGATACGCAGTATTTT. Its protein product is CASSGQGLTDTQYF. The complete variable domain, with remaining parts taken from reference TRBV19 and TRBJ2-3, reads DGGITQSPKYLFRKEGQNVTLSCEQNLNHDAMYWYRQDPGQGLRLIYYSQIVNDFQKGDIAEGYSVSREKKESFPLTVTSAQKNPTAFYLCASSGQGLTDTQYFGPGTRLTVL.

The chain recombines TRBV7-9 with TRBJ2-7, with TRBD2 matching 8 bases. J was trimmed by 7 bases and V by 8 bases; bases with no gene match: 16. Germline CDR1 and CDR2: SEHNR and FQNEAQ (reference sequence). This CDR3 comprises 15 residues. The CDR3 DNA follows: TGTGCCAGCGCTGTGGGGAGCGGGGGCTTGAAGGAGCAGTACTTC. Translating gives CASAVGSGGLKEQYF.

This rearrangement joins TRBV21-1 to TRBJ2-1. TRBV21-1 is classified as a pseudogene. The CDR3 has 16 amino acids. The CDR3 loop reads CASSTHLGELDNEQFF. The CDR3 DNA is TGTGCCAGCAGCACCCACCTGGGGGAGCTGGACAATGAGCAGTTCTTC.

CDR3 loop: CASSYLTGGTEAFF. The CDR3 coding sequence is TGTGCCAGCAGTTACTTGACGGGAGGGACTGAAGCTTTCTTT. The rearrangement joins TRBV6-5 to TRBJ1-1; D gene uncertain. V lost 1 base, J lost 5 bases, and 11 bases lay in between. CDR1 is MNHEY and CDR2 is SVGAGI in the germline V gene. The CDR3 consists of 14 residues.

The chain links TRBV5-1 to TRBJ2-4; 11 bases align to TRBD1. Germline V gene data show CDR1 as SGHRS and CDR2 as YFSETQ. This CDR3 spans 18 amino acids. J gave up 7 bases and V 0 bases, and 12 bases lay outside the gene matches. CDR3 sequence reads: CASSLGGVDRGRRNIQYF. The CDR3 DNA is TGCGCCAGCAGCTTGGGAGGCGTGGACAGGGGGCGGCGGAACATTCAGTACTTC.

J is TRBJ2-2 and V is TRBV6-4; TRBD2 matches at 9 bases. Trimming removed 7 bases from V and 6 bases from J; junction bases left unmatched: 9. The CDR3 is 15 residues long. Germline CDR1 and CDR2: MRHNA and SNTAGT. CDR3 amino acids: CASTAGGDGAGELFF. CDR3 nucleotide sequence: TGTGCCAGCACGGCGGGAGGGGACGGCGCCGGGGAGCTGTTTTTT.

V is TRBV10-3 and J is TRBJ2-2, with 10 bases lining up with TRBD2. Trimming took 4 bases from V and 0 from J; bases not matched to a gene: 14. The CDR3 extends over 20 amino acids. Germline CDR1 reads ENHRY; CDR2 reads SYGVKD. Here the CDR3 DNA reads TGTGCCATCAGTGCGTTAGGGGCTAGCGGGAGACTCGCGAACACCGGGGAGCTGTTTTTT. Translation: CAISALGASGRLANTGELFF.

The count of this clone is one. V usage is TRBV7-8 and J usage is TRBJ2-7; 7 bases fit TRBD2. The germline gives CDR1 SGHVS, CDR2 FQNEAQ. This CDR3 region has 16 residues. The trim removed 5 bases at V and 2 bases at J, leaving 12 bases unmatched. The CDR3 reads CASSPPMRESPYEQYF. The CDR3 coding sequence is TGTGCCAGCAGCCCCCCTATGCGGGAGTCCCCCTACGAGCAGTACTTC.

CDR3 in DNA: TGTGCCAGCAGTATGGACAGGGGTCCCCAAGAGACCCAGTACTTC. Translating it yields CASSMDRGPQETQYF. The chain employs TRBV27 and TRBJ2-5; TRBD1 matches 9 bases. The CDR3 sequence is 15 residues long. V trimming: 5 bases; J trimming: 1 base; junction bases outside the gene matches: 5. Per germline, CDR1 MNHEY and CDR2 SMNVEV (reference sequence).

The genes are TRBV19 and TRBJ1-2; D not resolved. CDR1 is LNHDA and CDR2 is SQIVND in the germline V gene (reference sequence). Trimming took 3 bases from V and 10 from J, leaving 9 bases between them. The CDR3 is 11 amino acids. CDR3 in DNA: TGTGCCAGTAGTATCGGAGCTATCTACACCTTC. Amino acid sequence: CASSIGAIYTF.

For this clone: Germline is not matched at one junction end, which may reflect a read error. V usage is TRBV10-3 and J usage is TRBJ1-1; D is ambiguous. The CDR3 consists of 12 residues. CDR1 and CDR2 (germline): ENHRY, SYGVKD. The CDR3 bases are TGTGCCATCAGTGAGTCGAACTCTGAAGCTTTCTTT. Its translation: CAISESNSEAFF.

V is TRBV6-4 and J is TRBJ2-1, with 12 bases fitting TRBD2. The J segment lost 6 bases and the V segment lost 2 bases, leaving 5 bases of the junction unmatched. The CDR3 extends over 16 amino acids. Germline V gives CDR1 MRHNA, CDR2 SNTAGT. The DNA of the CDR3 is TGTGCCAGCAGTGACGCGTCTAGCGGGGGGGGCAATGAGCAGTTCTTC. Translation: CASSDASSGGGNEQFF.

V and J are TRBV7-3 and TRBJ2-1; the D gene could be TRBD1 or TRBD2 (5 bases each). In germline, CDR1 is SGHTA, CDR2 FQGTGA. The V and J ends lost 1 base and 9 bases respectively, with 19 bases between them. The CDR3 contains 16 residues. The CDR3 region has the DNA TGTGCCAGCAGCTTAATCGGAGGAACTGGGGCCTCTGAGCAGTTCTTC. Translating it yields CASSLIGGTGASEQFF.

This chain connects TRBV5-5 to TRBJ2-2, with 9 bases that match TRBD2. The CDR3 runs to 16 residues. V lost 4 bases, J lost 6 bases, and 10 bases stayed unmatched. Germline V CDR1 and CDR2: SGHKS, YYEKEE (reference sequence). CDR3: CASSPAGLAGPGELFF. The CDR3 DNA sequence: TGTGCCAGCAGCCCCGCGGGCCTAGCGGGGCCCGGGGAGCTGTTTTTT.

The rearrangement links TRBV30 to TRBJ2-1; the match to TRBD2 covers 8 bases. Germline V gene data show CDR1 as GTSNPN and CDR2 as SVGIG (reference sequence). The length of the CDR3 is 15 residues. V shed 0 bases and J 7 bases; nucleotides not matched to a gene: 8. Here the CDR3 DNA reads TGTGCCTGGAGTGTACGCGGGACTAGGGGTAATGAGCAGTTCTTC. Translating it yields CAWSVRGTRGNEQFF.

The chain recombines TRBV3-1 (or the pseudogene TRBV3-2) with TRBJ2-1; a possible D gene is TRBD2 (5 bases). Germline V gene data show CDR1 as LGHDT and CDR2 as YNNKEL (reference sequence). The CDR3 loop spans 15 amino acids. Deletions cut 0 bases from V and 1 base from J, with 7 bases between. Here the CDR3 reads CASSQEGGSYNEQFF. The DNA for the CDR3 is TGTGCCAGCAGCCAAGAAGGAGGTTCCTACAATGAGCAGTTCTTC.

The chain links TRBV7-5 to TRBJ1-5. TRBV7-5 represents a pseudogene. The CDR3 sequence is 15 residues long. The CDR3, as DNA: TGTGCCAGAAGCCCAGGGCGGGCAGGGAGGCAGCCCCAGCATTTT. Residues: CARSPGRAGRQPQHF.

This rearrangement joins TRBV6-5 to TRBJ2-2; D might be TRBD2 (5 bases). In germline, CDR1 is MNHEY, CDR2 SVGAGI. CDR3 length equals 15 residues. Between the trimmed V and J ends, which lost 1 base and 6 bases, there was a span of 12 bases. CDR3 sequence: CASSYFGVGSGELFF. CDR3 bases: TGTGCCAGCAGTTACTTCGGGGTGGGGTCCGGGGAGCTGTTTTTT.

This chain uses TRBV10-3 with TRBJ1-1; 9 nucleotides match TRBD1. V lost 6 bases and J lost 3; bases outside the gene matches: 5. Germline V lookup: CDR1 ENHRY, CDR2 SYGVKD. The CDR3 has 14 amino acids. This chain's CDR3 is CAIRGGQGYTEAFF. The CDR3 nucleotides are TGTGCCATCAGGGGGGGACAGGGCTACACTGAAGCTTTCTTT.

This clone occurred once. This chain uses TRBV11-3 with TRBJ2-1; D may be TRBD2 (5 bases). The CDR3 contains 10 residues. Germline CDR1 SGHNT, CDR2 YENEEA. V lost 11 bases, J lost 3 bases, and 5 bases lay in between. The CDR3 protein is CARGYNEQFF. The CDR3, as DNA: TGTGCCCGGGGCTACAATGAGCAGTTCTTC. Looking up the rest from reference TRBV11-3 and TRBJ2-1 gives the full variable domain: EAGVVQSPRYKIIEKKQPVAFWCNPISGHNTLYWYLQNLGQGPELLIRYENEEAVDDSQLPKDRFSAERLKGVDSTLKIQPAELGDSAVYLCARGYNEQFFGPGTRLTVL.